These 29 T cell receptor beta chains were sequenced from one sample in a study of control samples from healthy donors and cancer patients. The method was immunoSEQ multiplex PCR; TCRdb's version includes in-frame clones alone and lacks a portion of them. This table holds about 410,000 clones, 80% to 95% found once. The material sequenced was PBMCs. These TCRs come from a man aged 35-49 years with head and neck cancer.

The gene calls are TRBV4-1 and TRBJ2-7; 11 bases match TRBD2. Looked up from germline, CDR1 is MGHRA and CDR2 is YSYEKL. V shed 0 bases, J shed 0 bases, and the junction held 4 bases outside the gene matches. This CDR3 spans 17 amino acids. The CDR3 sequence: CASSQDVSGRASYEQYF. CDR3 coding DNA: TGCGCCAGCAGCCAAGACGTTAGCGGGAGGGCCTCCTACGAGCAGTACTTC.

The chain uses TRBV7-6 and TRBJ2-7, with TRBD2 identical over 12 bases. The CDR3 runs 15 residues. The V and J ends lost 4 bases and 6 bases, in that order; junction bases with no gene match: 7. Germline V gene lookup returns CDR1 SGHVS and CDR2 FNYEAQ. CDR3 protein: CASSSRTSGIGEQYF. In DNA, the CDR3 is TGTGCCAGCAGCTCCCGGACTAGCGGGATTGGCGAGCAGTACTTC.

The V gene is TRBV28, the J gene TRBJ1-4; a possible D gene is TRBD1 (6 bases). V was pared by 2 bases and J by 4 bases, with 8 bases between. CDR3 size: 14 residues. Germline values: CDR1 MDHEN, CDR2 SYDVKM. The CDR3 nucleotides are TGTGCCAGCAGTTTAGGACAGAATAATGAAAAACTGTTTTTT. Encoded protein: CASSLGQNNEKLFF.

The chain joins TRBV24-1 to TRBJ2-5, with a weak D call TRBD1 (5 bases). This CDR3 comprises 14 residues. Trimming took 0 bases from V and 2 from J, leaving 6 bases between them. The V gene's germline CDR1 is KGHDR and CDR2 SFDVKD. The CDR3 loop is CATSDLGAQETQYF. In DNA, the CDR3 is TGTGCCACCAGTGATTTGGGGGCTCAAGAGACCCAGTACTTC.

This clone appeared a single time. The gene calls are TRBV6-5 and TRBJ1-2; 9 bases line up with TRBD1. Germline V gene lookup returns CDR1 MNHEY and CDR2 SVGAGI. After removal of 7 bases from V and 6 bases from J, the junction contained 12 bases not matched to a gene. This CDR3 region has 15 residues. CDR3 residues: CASTFDKRQGDGYTF. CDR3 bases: TGTGCCAGCACCTTTGATAAAAGACAGGGGGATGGCTACACCTTC.

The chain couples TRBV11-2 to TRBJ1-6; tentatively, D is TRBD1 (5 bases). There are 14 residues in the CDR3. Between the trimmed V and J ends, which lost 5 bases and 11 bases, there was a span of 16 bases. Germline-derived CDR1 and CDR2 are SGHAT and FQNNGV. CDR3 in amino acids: CASSHGQGETPLHF. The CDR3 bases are TGTGCCAGCAGCCACGGGCAGGGTGAGACACCCCTCCACTTT.

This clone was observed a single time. CDR3 residues: CASSPRTSNVDEQFF. The CDR3 nucleotides are TGTGCCAGCAGCCCACGGACTAGCAATGTCGATGAGCAGTTCTTC. V usage is TRBV7-3 and J usage is TRBJ2-1; 8 nucleotides line up with TRBD2. V lost 5 bases to trimming and J lost 8 bases; unmatched junction nucleotides: 11. The CDR3 contains 15 residues. Germline values: CDR1 SGHTA, CDR2 FQGTGA.

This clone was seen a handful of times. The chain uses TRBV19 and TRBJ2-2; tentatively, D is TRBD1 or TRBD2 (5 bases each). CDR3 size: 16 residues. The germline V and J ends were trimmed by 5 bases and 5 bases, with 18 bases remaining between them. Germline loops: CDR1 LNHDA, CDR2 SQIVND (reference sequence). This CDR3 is CASSEGRVFGTGELFF. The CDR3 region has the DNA TGTGCCAGTAGTGAGGGGAGAGTGTTTGGAACCGGGGAGCTGTTTTTT.

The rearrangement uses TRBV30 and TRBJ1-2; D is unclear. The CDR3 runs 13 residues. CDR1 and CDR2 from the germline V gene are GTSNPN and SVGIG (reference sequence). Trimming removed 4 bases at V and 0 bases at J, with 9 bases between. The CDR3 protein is CAWMSPANYGYTF. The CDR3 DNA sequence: TGTGCCTGGATGAGCCCTGCTAACTATGGCTACACCTTC.

CDR3 sequence reads: CASSDGTGYSNQPQHF. The CDR3 DNA sequence: TGTGCCAGCAGCGACGGGACAGGGTATAGCAATCAGCCCCAGCATTTT. The rearrangement joins TRBV7-9 to TRBJ1-5, with 9 bases aligning to TRBD1. Trimming cost V 5 bases and J 0 bases; bases outside gene matches: 5. The CDR3 spans 16 residues. Germline CDR1 is SEHNR and CDR2 is FQNEAQ (reference sequence).

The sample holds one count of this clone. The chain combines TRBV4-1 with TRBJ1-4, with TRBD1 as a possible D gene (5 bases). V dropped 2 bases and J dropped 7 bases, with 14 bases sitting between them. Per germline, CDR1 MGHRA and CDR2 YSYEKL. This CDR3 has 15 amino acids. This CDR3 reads CASSQSVRDSEKLFF. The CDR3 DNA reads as TGCGCCAGCAGCCAATCCGTCAGGGATTCTGAAAAACTGTTTTTT.

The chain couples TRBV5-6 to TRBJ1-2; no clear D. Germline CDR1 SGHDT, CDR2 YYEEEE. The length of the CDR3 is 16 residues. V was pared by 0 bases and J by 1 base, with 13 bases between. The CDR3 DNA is TGTGCCAGCAGCTTGGGTTTGGAGGGTTTTAACTATGGCTACACCTTC. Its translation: CASSLGLEGFNYGYTF.

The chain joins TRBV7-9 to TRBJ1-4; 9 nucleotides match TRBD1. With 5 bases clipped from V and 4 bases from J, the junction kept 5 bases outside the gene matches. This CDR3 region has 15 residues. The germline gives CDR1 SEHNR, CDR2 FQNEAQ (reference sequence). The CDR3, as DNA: TGTGCCAGCAGCCCCCCGGGACAGGGTAATGAAAAACTGTTTTTT. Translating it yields CASSPPGQGNEKLFF.

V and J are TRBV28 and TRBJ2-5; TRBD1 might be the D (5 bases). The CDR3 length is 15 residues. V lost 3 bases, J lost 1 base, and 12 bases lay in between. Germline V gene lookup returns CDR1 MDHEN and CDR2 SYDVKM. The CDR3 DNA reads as TGTGCCAGCAGTTTGGTTGGCCAGGGCCAAGAGACCCAGTACTTC. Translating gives CASSLVGQGQETQYF.

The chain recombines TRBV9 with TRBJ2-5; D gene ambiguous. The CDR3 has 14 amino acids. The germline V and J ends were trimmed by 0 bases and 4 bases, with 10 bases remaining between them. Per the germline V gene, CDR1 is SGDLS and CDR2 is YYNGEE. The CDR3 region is CASSVAGDLETQYF. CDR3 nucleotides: TGTGCCAGCAGCGTAGCTGGCGACCTAGAGACCCAGTACTTC.

The CDR3, as DNA: TGTGCCAGCACCCCAAGGGGGCGGATCGGCGGCAATCAGCCCCAGCATTTT. Protein sequence: CASTPRGRIGGNQPQHF. This chain connects TRBV2 to TRBJ1-5; 7 bases are shared with TRBD1. Trimming at V came to 7 bases and at J to 2 bases, leaving 14 bases not matched to a gene. Germline V lookup: CDR1 SNHLY, CDR2 FYNNEI. The CDR3 length is 17 residues.

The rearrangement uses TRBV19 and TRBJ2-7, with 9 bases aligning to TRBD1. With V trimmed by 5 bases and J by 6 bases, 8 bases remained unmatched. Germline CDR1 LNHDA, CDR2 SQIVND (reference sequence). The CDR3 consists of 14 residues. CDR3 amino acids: CASSVGDRAGEQYF. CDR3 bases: TGTGCCAGTAGTGTCGGGGACAGGGCGGGCGAGCAGTACTTC.

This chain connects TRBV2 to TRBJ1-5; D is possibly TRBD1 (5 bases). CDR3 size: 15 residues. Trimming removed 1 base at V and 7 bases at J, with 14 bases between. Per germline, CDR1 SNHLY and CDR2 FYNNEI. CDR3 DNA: TGTGCCAGCAGTGAAGAGGGGAGGGTAGGGCAGCCCCAGCATTTT. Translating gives CASSEEGRVGQPQHF.

The CDR3 protein is CASSPWGVEQYF. The CDR3 DNA follows: TGTGCCAGCTCACCTTGGGGGGTCGAGCAGTACTTC. J is TRBJ2-7 and V is TRBV18; possible D gene TRBD2, 6 bases. Germline loops: CDR1 KGHSH, CDR2 LQKENI. Trimming took off 3 bases at V and 6 bases at J, with 9 bases between the two ends. CDR3 length equals 12 residues.

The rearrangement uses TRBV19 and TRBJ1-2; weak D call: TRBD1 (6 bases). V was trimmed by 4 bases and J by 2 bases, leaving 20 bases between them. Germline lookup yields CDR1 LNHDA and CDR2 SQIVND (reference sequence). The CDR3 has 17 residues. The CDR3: CASSKGQLSKGNYGYTF. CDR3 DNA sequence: TGTGCCAGTAGTAAAGGACAGCTCTCTAAGGGGAACTATGGCTACACCTTC.

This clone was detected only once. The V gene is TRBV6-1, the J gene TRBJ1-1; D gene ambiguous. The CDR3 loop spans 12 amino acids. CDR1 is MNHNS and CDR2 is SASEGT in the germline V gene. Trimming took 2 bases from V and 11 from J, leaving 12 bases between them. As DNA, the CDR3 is TGTGCCAGCAGTGAATGGCCCCGGGAGGCTTTCTTT. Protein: CASSEWPREAFF.

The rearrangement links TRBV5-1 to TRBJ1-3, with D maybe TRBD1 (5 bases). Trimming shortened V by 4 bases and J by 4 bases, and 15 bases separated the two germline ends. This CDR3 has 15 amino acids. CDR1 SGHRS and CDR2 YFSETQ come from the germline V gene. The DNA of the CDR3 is TGCGCCAGCAGCATATCCGGGACGGAGGGAAACACCATATATTTT. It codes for CASSISGTEGNTIYF. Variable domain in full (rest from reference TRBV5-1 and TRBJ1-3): KAGVTQTPRYLIKTRGQQVTLSCSPISGHRSVSWYQQTPGQGLQFLFEYFSETQRNKGNFPGRFSGRQFSNSRSEMNVSTLELGDSALYLCASSISGTEGNTIYFGEGSWLTVV.

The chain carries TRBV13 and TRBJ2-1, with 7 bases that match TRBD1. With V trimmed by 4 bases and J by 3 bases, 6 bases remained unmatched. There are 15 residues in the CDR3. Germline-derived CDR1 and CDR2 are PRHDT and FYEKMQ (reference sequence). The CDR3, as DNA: TGTGCCAGCAGCTCCCGGGACAGAGTCTACAATGAGCAGTTCTTC. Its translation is CASSSRDRVYNEQFF.

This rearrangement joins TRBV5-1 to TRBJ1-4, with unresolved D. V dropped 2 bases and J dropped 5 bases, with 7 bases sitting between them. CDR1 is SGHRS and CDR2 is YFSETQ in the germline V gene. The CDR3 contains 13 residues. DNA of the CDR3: TGCGCCAGCAGCTTAGGGCAGAATGAAAAACTGTTTTTT. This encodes CASSLGQNEKLFF.

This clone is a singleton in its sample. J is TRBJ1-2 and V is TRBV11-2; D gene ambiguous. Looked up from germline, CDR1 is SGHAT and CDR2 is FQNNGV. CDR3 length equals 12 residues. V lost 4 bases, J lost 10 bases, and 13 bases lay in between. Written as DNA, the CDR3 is TGTGCCAGCAGCTCGATGACATTCGACTACACCTTC. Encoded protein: CASSSMTFDYTF.

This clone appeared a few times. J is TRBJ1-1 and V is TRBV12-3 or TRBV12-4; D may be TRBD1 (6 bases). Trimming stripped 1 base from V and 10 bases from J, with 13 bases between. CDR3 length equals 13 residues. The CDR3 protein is CASSLGDTHVAFF. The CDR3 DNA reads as TGTGCCAGCAGTTTAGGGGACACCCACGTAGCTTTCTTT.

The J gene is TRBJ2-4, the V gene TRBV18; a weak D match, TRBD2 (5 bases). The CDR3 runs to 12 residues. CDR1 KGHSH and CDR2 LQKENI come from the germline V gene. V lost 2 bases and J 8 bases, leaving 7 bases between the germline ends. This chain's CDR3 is CASSPNGDIQYF. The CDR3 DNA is TGTGCCAGCTCACCAAACGGGGACATTCAGTACTTC.

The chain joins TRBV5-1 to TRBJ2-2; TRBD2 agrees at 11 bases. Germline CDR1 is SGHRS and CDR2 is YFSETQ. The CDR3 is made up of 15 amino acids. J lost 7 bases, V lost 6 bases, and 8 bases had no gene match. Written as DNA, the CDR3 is TGCGCCAGCAATAGCGGGAGGGCCGGGGACGGGGAGCTGTTTTTT. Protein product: CASNSGRAGDGELFF.

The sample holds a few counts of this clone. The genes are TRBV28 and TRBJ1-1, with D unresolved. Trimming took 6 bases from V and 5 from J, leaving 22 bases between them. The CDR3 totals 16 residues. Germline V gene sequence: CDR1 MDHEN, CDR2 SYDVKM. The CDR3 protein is CASSSALPELGTEAFF. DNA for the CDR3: TGTGCCAGCAGCTCGGCTCTACCGGAGCTTGGTACTGAAGCTTTCTTT.